The 10 T cell receptor beta chains given below trace back to one sample, sequenced in a study of somatic mutations in cytotoxic T cells in rheumatoid arthritis. Assay used: immunoSEQ multiplex PCR; TCRdb lists only in-frame clones, some missing. The sample has about 25,000 clones, roughly four fifths seen once. Sequenced input: CD8+ T cells sorted from blood. Receptors originate from a woman aged 18 to 35 in good health.

The chain combines TRBV5-5 with TRBJ2-6; unclear D gene. V lost 0 bases to trimming and J lost 0 bases, with 13 bases between them. CDR1 SGHKS and CDR2 YYEKEE come from the germline V gene (reference sequence). CDR3 length: 18 amino acids. CDR3 amino acids: CASSLAIDVPSGANVLTF. The CDR3 DNA follows: TGTGCCAGCAGCTTGGCGATAGACGTTCCCTCTGGGGCCAACGTCCTGACTTTC.

J is TRBJ2-7 and V is TRBV6-6, with 8 bases lining up with TRBD2. Trimming cost V 4 bases and J 9 bases; bases outside gene matches: 17. CDR3 size: 16 residues. Germline CDR1 MNHNY, CDR2 SVGAGI (reference sequence). The chain's CDR3 is CASSSPPGTRQVAQYF. The CDR3 DNA is TGTGCCAGCAGTTCCCCCCCCGGGACTAGGCAAGTGGCGCAGTACTTC.

The chain carries TRBV5-1 and TRBJ2-7, with 7 bases aligning to TRBD2. Germline V gene data show CDR1 as SGHRS and CDR2 as YFSETQ. The V segment lost 2 bases and the J segment 4 bases; nucleotides outside the gene matches: 3. The CDR3 has 13 residues. The CDR3 nucleotides are TGCGCCAGCAGCTTTGGGACTAATTACGAGCAGTACTTC. Its translation: CASSFGTNYEQYF.

The chain links TRBV6-5 to TRBJ1-5, with a weak D call TRBD1 (5 bases). This CDR3 is built from 14 residues. Trimming took off 0 bases at V and 8 bases at J, with 11 bases between the two ends. CDR1 MNHEY and CDR2 SVGAGI come from the germline V gene. In DNA form, the CDR3 reads TGTGCCAGCAGTTACTCGGCAGGGCAGGAGCCCCAGCATTTT. This gives the protein CASSYSAGQEPQHF.

This clone was counted once. The rearrangement joins TRBV27 to TRBJ1-1; tentative D call: TRBD1 (5 bases). Germline V gene sequence: CDR1 MNHEY, CDR2 SMNVEV (reference sequence). V was cut by 4 bases and J by 4 bases, with 16 bases left in between. The CDR3 extends over 15 amino acids. CDR3 nucleotide sequence: TGTGCCAGCAGTTACCTCACGGGGGTTGGCACTGAAGCTTTCTTT. Its protein product is CASSYLTGVGTEAFF.

This clone was seen once. The genes are TRBV27 and TRBJ1-1, with D possibly being TRBD1 (5 bases). Trimming removed 7 bases at V and 2 bases at J, with 11 bases between. This CDR3 has 13 amino acids. Germline V gene sequence: CDR1 MNHEY, CDR2 SMNVEV (reference sequence). The CDR3, as DNA: TGTGCCAGCACCGAACGGGACAACACTGAAGCTTTCTTT. It is translated as CASTERDNTEAFF.

The rearrangement joins TRBV7-9 to TRBJ1-1, with D possibly TRBD1 on 6 matching bases. The CDR3 covers 13 residues. The V and J ends lost 5 bases and 1 base respectively, with 8 bases between them. In germline, CDR1 is SEHNR, CDR2 FQNEAQ (reference sequence). CDR3 sequence: CASSRTANTEAFF. As DNA, the CDR3 is TGTGCCAGCAGCCGGACAGCGAACACTGAAGCTTTCTTT.

This clone was detected a few times. This chain links TRBV5-6 with TRBJ2-2, with D perhaps TRBD2 (5 bases). CDR1 is SGHDT, CDR2 YYEEEE, per germline. This CDR3 spans 13 amino acids. The V end was cut by 3 bases, the J end by 6 bases, with 9 bases between. The chain's CDR3 is CASSSSGAGELFF. The DNA of the CDR3 is TGTGCCAGCAGCTCCTCCGGGGCCGGGGAGCTGTTTTTT.

V usage is TRBV5-4 and J usage is TRBJ2-7; D may be TRBD1 or TRBD2 (6 bases each). V was trimmed by 0 bases and J by 5 bases, leaving 12 bases between them. This CDR3 has 14 residues. Germline CDR1 is SGHNT and CDR2 is YYREEE (reference sequence). The chain's CDR3 is CASSLVGGLDEQYF. The CDR3 DNA reads as TGTGCCAGCAGCTTGGTTGGGGGGCTGGACGAGCAGTACTTC. The entire variable domain, with the rest obtained from reference TRBV5-4 and TRBJ2-7, is as follows: ETGVTQSPTHLIKTRGQQVTLRCSSQSGHNTVSWYQQALGQGPQFIFQYYREEENGRGNFPPRFSGLQFPNYSSELNVNALELDDSALYLCASSLVGGLDEQYFGPGTRLTVT.

This clone was found a few times. V gene TRBV5-4 combines with J gene TRBJ2-7, with 10 bases lining up with TRBD1. From germline, CDR1 is SGHNT and CDR2 YYREEE (reference sequence). V gave up 3 bases and J gave up 2 bases; unmatched junction bases: 8. The CDR3 spans 16 residues. The CDR3 bases are TGTGCCAGCAGCTCTATGACAGGGGGCCTCCCCTACGAGCAGTACTTC. This translates into CASSSMTGGLPYEQYF.